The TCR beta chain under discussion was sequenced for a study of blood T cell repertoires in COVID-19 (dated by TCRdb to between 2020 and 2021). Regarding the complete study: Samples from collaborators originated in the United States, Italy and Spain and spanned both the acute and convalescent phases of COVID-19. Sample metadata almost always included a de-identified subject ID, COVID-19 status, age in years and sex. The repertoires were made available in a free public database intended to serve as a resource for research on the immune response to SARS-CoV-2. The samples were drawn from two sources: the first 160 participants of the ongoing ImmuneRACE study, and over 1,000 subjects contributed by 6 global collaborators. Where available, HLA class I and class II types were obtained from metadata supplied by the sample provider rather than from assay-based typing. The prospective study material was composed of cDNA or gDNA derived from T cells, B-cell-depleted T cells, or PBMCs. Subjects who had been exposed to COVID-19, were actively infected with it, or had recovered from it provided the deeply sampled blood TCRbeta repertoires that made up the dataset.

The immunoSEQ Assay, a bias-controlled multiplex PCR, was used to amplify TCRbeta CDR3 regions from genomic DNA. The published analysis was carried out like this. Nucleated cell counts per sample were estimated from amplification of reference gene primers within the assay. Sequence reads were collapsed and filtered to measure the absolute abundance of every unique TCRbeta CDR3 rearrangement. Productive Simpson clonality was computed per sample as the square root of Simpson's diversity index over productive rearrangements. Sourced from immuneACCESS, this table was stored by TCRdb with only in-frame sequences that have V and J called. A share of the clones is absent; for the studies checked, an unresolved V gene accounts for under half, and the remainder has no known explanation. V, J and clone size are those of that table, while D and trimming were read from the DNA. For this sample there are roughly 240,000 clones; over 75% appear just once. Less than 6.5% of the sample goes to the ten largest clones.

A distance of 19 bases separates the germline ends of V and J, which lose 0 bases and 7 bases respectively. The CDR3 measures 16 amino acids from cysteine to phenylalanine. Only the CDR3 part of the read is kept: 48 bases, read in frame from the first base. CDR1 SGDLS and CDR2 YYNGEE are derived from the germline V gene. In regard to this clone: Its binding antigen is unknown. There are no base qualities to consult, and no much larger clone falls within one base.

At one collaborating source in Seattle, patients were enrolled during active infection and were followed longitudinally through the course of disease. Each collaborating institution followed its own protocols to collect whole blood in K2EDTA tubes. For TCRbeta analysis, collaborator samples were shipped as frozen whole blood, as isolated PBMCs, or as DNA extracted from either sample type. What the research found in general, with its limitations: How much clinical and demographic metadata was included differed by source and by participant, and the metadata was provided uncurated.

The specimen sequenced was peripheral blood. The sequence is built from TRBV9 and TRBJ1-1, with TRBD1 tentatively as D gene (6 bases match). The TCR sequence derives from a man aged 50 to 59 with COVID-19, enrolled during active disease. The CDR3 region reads CASSVGISGPQGEAFF. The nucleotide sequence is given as TGTGCCAGCAGCGTAGGAATTTCGGGACCACAGGGTGAAGCTTTCTTT.